This T cell receptor (beta chain) was sequenced during a study of shared clonotypes between healthy human individuals. Turning to the study itself: Donor ages ranged 18 to 49 years: a couple of women, a few men. Notes on the study in general: Donor scarcity curtailed the genetic and exposure-history diversity represented herein.

Worth noting for this clone: Its cognate antigen is unknown.

The table came from immunoSEQ multiplex PCR; TCRdb's copy has only in-frame clones and leaves some out. This table holds about 2.4 million clones, 93% found once. This TCR came from a man younger than 30 in good health. Some clones in this sample may be carry-over from other donors' samples. The sample was naive CD4+ T cells from PBMCs. Subset meaning: CD45RA+ positively selected.

The CDR3 DNA is TGTGCCAGCAGTTCTACTGGGACAGGGAAAGCCTACGAGCAGTACTTC. Protein sequence: CASSSTGTGKAYEQYF. V gene TRBV28 combines with J gene TRBJ2-7, with 9 bases that match TRBD1. The CDR3 is 16 residues long. Germline V gene lookup returns CDR1 MDHEN and CDR2 SYDVKM. Losses at the gene ends were 4 bases for V and 2 bases for J; bases not matched to a gene: 9.